The 19 T cell receptor beta chains below were found in one sample sequenced in a study of CD8 T cells in Susac syndrome. Random hexamers served to reverse transcribe about 0.5 to 1 ug RNA. TCRdb fed the immunoSEQ multiplex PCR reads into MiXCR, producing one record per CDR3 protein. The data show around 100,000 distinct CDR3 sequences, 95% seen once. Sequenced input: CD8+ T cells from PBMCs. The receptors shown here come from a human donor with Susac syndrome.

In the case of this clonotype: It is unclear where the CDR3 begins or ends on the DNA, so no DNA is shown, and the CDR3 is as TCRdb lists it. The chain has TRBV23-1 and TRBJ2-2; TRBD1 is the table's D call, not checked against the DNA. TRBV23-1 belongs to the ORF category, with a function that is uncertain. The CDR3 length equals 13 residues, ends included. The CDR3 is CASSPGEPGSCFF.

The gene calls are TRBV28 and TRBJ2-7, with 9 bases matching TRBD1. The V segment lost 5 bases and the J segment 3 bases; nucleotides outside the gene matches: 8. The CDR3 sequence is 15 residues long. Germline V CDR1 and CDR2: MDHEN, SYDVKM. The DNA of the CDR3 is TGTGCCAGCAGTGTACCGGGACAGGGACTCTACGAGCAGTACTTC. Translating gives CASSVPGQGLYEQYF.

The DNA of the CDR3 is TGCAGTGCTAGTCCGCGGGCGTCCTACACTGAAGCTTTCTTT. This gives the protein CSASPRASYTEAFF. The V call is TRBV20-1, the J call TRBJ1-1, with D unclear. Germline V CDR1 and CDR2: DFQATT, SNEGSKA (reference sequence). Trimming shortened V by 3 bases and J by 3 bases, and 14 bases separated the two germline ends. The CDR3 is 14 amino acids.

The V call is TRBV29-1, the J call TRBJ2-7, with 11 bases identical to TRBD2. The CDR3 length is 15 residues. Germline trimming cut 4 bases from V and 3 bases from J; bases unmatched to any gene: 8. The germline V gene encodes CDR1 SQVTM and CDR2 ANQGSEA. The CDR3 is CSVGRLAGGGYEQYF. CDR3 nucleotide sequence: TGCAGCGTTGGTCGGCTAGCGGGAGGTGGCTACGAGCAGTACTTC.

The rearrangement uses TRBV20-1 and TRBJ1-2; D call uncertain. Germline V gene sequence: CDR1 DFQATT, CDR2 SNEGSKA (reference sequence). The CDR3 is made up of 12 amino acids. The V and J ends lost 5 bases and 3 bases respectively, with 10 bases between them. The CDR3, as DNA: TGCAGTGCTTCGGACGGTGACTATGGCTACACCTTC. This codes for CSASDGDYGYTF.

This chain joins TRBV14 and TRBJ2-1, with D possibly TRBD2 on 6 matching bases. CDR1 is SGHDN and CDR2 is FVKESK in the germline V gene. The V and J ends lost 0 bases and 0 bases respectively, with 9 bases between them. This CDR3 is built from 16 residues. The CDR3: CASSQDPGDSYNEQFF. CDR3 bases: TGTGCCAGCAGCCAAGATCCGGGAGACTCCTACAATGAGCAGTTCTTC.

The rearrangement joins TRBV12-3 or TRBV12-4 to TRBJ2-6, with 7 bases fitting TRBD1. V lost 0 bases, J lost 0 bases, and 5 bases stayed unmatched. CDR3 length: 18 residues. The CDR3 reads CASSLATGTSSGANVLTF. The CDR3 DNA reads as TGTGCCAGCAGTTTAGCGACAGGGACATCCTCTGGGGCCAACGTCCTGACTTTC.

The chain carries TRBV29-1 and TRBJ2-4; D is possibly TRBD2 (5 bases). The CDR3 sequence is 12 residues long. The germline V gene has CDR1 SQVTM and CDR2 ANQGSEA. Trimming pared 2 bases from V and 11 bases from J, leaving 13 bases between. The CDR3 is CSVEPAEGVQYF. DNA of the CDR3: TGCAGCGTTGAACCGGCCGAGGGCGTTCAGTACTTC. Together with reference TRBV29-1 and TRBJ2-4, the CDR3 gives the full variable domain: SAVISQKPSRDICQRGTSLTIQCQVDSQVTMMFWYRQQPGQSLTLIATANQGSEATYESGFVIDKFPISRPNLTFSTLTVSNMSPEDSSIYLCSVEPAEGVQYFGAGTRLSVL.

The V call is TRBV28, the J call TRBJ1-1; D remains unclear. Germline assignment: CDR1 MDHEN and CDR2 SYDVKM. The CDR3 contains 12 residues. Trimming removed 6 bases from V and 1 base from J, with 6 bases in between. CDR3 in amino acids: CASRVGNTEAFF. Here the CDR3 DNA reads TGTGCCAGCAGGGTTGGGAACACTGAAGCTTTCTTT.

V and J are TRBV3-1 and TRBJ2-5, with D perhaps TRBD2 (6 bases). Looked up from germline, CDR1 is LGHDT and CDR2 is YNNKEL (reference sequence). This CDR3 is 15 amino acids long. Trimming left V 0 bases short and J 0 bases short, with 8 bases between. CDR3 in amino acids: CASSQEGGHQETQYF. The CDR3 coding sequence is TGTGCCAGCAGCCAAGAGGGGGGACACCAAGAGACCCAGTACTTC.

J is TRBJ2-4 and V is TRBV7-8; maybe TRBD2 (6 bases). Germline loops: CDR1 SGHVS, CDR2 FQNEAQ. CDR3 length: 17 amino acids. Trimming left V 5 bases short and J 5 bases short, with 22 bases between. The CDR3 sequence: CASSQDALGGSENIQYF. CDR3 nucleotides: TGTGCCAGCAGCCAAGATGCACTCGGGGGATCCGAAAACATTCAGTACTTC.

The rearrangement links TRBV5-1 to TRBJ2-2; D gene uncertain. The CDR3 spans 13 residues. Germline CDR1 and CDR2: SGHRS and YFSETQ. V was shortened by 1 base and J by 11 bases, with 12 bases between the two germline ends. The CDR3 DNA is TGCGCCAGCAGCTTGAACTCGCGTGAAGAGCTGTTTTTT. Translating gives CASSLNSREELFF.

V and J are TRBV27 and TRBJ2-7, with 12 bases matching TRBD1. V lost 7 bases to trimming and J lost 5 bases; unmatched junction nucleotides: 3. The CDR3 sequence is 13 residues long. The germline gives CDR1 MNHEY, CDR2 SMNVEV (reference sequence). CDR3 protein: CASTGTGGNEQYF. The CDR3 DNA follows: TGTGCCAGCACCGGGACAGGGGGCAACGAGCAGTACTTC.

V is TRBV3-1 and J is TRBJ2-3, with D perhaps TRBD2 (5 bases). The V gene's germline CDR1 is LGHDT and CDR2 YNNKEL (reference sequence). The V end was cut by 6 bases, the J end by 6 bases, with 10 bases between. CDR3 length equals 12 residues. The CDR3 loop reads CASRDPGDTQYF. Here the CDR3 DNA reads TGTGCCAGCAGAGACCCGGGGGATACGCAGTATTTT.

The genes are TRBV20-1 and TRBJ2-2, with D perhaps TRBD2 (9 bases). Trimming pared 6 bases from V and 6 bases from J, leaving 29 bases between. The CDR3 has 18 amino acids. Looked up from germline, CDR1 is DFQATT and CDR2 is SNEGSKA (reference sequence). This chain's CDR3 is CSATRTGTNIAGAGELFF. The DNA for the CDR3 is TGCAGTGCCACCCGGACAGGGACCAACATAGCGGGAGCCGGGGAGCTGTTTTTT.

V gene TRBV18 combines with J gene TRBJ2-7; 8 bases map to TRBD1. This CDR3 has 14 residues. Germline lookup yields CDR1 KGHSH and CDR2 LQKENI. The trim removed 2 bases at V and 3 bases at J, leaving 3 bases unmatched. CDR3 amino acids: CASSPGTGIYEQYF. DNA of the CDR3: TGTGCCAGCTCACCAGGGACAGGTATCTACGAGCAGTACTTC.

The chain employs TRBV20-1 and TRBJ2-2; 9 bases align to TRBD2. The CDR3 sequence is 15 residues long. Germline loops: CDR1 DFQATT, CDR2 SNEGSKA (reference sequence). Trimming at V came to 1 base and at J to 5 bases, leaving 5 bases not matched to a gene. The CDR3 DNA sequence: TGCAGTGCTAGAGTGGGCGGGGGGGCAACCGGGGAGCTGTTTTTT. Translating gives CSARVGGGATGELFF.

The chain has TRBV18 and TRBJ2-1; 8 positions match TRBD2. This CDR3 has 14 amino acids. CDR1 and CDR2 from the germline V gene are KGHSH and LQKENI. The J segment lost 10 bases and the V segment lost 6 bases, leaving 11 bases of the junction unmatched. The CDR3 protein is CASSYRGGIGEQFF. For the CDR3, the DNA is TGTGCCAGCTCTTACCGGGGGGGCATCGGGGAGCAGTTCTTC.

The rearrangement joins TRBV12-3 or TRBV12-4 to TRBJ2-1; possibly TRBD2 for D (6 bases). The CDR3 length is 15 residues. V lost 3 bases and J lost 4, with 13 bases in between. The CDR3 coding sequence is TGTGCCAGCAGTTTTGGTCAGGAGGGTTACAATGAGCAGTTCTTC. It is translated as CASSFGQEGYNEQFF.